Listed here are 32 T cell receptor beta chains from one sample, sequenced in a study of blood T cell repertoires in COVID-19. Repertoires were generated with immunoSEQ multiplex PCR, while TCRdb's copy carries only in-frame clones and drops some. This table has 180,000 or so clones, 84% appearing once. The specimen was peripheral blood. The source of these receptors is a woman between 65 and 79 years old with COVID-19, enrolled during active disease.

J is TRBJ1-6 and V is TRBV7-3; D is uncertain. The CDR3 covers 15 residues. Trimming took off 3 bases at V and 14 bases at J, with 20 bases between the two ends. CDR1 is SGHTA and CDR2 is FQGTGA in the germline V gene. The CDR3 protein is CASSLRASGESALHF. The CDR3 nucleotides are TGTGCCAGCAGCTTGCGGGCTTCGGGCGAAAGCGCCCTCCACTTT.

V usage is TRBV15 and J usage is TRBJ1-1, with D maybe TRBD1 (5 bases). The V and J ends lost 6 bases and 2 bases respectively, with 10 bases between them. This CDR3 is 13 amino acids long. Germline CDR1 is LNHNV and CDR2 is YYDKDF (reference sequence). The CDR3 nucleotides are TGTGCCACCAGTCATGACAGAAACACTGAAGCTTTCTTT. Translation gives CATSHDRNTEAFF.

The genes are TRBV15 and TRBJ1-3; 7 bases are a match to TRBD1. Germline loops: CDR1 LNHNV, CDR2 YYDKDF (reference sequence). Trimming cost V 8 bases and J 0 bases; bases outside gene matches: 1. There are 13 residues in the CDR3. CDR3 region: CATRDSSGNTIYF. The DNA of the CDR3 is TGTGCCACCCGGGACAGCTCTGGAAACACCATATATTTT. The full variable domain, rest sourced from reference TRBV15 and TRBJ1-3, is DAMVIQNPRYQVTQFGKPVTLSCSQTLNHNVMYWYQQKSSQAPKLLFHYYDKDFNNEADTPDNFQSRRPNTSFCFLDIRSPGLGDTAMYLCATRDSSGNTIYFGEGSWLTVV.

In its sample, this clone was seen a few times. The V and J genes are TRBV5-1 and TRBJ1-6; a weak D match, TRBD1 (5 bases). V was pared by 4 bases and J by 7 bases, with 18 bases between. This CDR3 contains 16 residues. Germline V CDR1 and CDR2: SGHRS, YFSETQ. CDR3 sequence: CASSVGLGQGNSPLHF. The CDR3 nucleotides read TGCGCCAGCAGCGTGGGCTTGGGGCAGGGCAATTCACCCCTCCACTTT. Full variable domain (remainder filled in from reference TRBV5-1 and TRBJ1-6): KAGVTQTPRYLIKTRGQQVTLSCSPISGHRSVSWYQQTPGQGLQFLFEYFSETQRNKGNFPGRFSGRQFSNSRSEMNVSTLELGDSALYLCASSVGLGQGNSPLHFGNGTRLTVT.

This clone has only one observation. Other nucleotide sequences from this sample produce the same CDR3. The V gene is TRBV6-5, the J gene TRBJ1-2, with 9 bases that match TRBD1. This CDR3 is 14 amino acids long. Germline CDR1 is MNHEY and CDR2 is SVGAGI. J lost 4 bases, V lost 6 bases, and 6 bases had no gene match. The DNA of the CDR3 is TGTGCCAGCAGGGGGACAGGGATGGGCTATGGCTACACCTTC. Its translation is CASRGTGMGYGYTF.

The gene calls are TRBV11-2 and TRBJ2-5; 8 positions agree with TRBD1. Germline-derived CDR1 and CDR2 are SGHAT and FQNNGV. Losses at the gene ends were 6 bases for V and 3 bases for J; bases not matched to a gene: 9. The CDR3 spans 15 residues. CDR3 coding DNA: TGTGCCAGCAGGGACAGGGCCAACGTGAAAGAGACCCAGTACTTC. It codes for CASRDRANVKETQYF.

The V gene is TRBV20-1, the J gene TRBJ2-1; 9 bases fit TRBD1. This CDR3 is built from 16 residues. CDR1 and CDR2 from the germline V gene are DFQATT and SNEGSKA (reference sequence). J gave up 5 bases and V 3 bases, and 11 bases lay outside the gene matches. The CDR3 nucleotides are TGCAGTGCTAGTGACCCGGGACAGGGCAAGAACAATGAGCAGTTCTTC. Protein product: CSASDPGQGKNNEQFF.

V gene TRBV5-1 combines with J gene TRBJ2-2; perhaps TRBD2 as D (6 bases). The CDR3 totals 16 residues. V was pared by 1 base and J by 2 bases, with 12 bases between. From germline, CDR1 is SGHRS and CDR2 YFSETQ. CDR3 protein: CASSLFVAGNTGELFF. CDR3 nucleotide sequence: TGCGCCAGCAGCTTGTTCGTGGCGGGAAACACCGGGGAGCTGTTTTTT.

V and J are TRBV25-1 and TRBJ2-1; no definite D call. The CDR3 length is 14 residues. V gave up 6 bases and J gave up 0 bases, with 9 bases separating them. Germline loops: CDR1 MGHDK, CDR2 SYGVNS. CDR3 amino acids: CASRAASSYNEQFF. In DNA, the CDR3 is TGTGCCAGCAGGGCAGCGAGCTCCTACAATGAGCAGTTCTTC. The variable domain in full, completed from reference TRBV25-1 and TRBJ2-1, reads EADIYQTPRYLVIGTGKKITLECSQTMGHDKMYWYQQDPGMELHLIHYSYGVNSTEKGDLSSESTVSRIRTEHFPLTLESARPSHTSQYLCASRAASSYNEQFFGPGTRLTVL.

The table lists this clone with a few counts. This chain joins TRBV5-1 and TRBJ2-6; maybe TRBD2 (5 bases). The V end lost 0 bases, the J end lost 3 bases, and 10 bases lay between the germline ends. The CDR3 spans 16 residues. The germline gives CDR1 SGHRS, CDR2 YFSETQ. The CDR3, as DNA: TGCGCCAGCAGCTTGGGCCCGGGGTATGGGGCCAACGTCCTGACTTTC. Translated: CASSLGPGYGANVLTF.

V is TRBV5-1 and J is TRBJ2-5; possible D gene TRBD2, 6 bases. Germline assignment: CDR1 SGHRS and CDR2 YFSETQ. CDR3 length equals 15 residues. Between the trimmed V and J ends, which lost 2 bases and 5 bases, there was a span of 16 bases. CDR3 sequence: CASSFNGRSGETQYF. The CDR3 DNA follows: TGCGCCAGCAGCTTCAACGGGAGATCGGGGGAGACCCAGTACTTC.

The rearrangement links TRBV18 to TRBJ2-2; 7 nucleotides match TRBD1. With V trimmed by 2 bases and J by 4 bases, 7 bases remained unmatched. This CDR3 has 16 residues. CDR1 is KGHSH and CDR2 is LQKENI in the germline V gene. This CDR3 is CASSPVLAGGTGELFF. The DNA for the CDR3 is TGTGCCAGCTCACCAGTCCTAGCAGGGGGCACCGGGGAGCTGTTTTTT.

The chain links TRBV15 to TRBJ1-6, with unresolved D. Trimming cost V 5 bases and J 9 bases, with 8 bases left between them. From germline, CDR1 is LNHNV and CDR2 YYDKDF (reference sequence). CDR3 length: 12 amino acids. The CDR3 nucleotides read TGTGCCACCAGCGTTCACAGTTCACCCCTCCACTTT. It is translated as CATSVHSSPLHF.

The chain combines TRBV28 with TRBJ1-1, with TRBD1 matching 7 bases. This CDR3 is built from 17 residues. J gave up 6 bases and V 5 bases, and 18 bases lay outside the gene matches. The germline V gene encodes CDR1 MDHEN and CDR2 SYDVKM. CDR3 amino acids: CASSPNPGQTKFAEAFF. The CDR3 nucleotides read TGTGCCAGCAGTCCGAACCCGGGACAGACTAAATTCGCTGAAGCTTTCTTT.

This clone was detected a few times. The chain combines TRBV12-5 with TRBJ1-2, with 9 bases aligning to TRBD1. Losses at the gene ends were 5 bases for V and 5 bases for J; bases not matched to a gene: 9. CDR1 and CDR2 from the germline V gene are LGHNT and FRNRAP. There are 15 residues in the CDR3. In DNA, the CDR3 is TGTGCTAGTGGTCCGACGGGACAGGGCGGGTATGGCTACACCTTC. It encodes CASGPTGQGGYGYTF.

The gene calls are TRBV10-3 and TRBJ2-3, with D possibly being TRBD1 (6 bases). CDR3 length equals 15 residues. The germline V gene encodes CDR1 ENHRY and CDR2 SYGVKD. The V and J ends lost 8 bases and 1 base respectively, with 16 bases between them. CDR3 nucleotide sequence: TGTGCCATCGGTCCAGGGACAACGGGCACAGATACGCAGTATTTT. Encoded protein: CAIGPGTTGTDTQYF.

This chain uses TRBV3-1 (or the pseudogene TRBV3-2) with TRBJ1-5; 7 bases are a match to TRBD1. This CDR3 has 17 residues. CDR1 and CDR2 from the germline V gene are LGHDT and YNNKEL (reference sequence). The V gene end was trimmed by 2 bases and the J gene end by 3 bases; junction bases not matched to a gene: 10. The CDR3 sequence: CASSQSRTGAYNQPQHF. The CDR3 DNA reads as TGTGCCAGCAGCCAATCAAGGACAGGAGCCTACAATCAGCCCCAGCATTTT.

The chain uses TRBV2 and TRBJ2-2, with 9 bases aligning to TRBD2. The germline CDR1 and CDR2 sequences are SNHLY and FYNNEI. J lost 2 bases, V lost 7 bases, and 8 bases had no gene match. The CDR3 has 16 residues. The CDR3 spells CASKSPGLANTGELFF. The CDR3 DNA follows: TGTGCCAGCAAAAGTCCGGGACTAGCTAACACCGGGGAGCTGTTTTTT.

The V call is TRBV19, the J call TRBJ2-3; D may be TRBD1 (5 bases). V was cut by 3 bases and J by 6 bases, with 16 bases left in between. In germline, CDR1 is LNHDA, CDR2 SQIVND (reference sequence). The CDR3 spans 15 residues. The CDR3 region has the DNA TGTGCCAGTAGTATCCAAAGGGGCACCCGCGATACGCAGTATTTT. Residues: CASSIQRGTRDTQYF.

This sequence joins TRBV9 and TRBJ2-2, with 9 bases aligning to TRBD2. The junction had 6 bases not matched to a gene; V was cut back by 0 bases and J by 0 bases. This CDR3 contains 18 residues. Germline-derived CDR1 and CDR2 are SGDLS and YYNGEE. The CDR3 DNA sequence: TGTGCCAGCAGCGTAGTTAATAGCGGGGGCCCGAACACCGGGGAGCTGTTTTTT. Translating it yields CASSVVNSGGPNTGELFF.

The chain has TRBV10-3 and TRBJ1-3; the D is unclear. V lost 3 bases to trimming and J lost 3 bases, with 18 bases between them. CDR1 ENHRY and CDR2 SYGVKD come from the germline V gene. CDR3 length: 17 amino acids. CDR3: CAISDSLVRVIGNTIYF. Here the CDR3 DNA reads TGTGCCATCAGTGATTCCCTCGTTCGAGTCATTGGAAACACCATATATTTT.

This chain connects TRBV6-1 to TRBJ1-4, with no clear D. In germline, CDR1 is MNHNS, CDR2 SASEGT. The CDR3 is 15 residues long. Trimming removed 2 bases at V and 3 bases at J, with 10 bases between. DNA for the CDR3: TGTGCCAGCAGTGAATTGGGTAGCGCTAATGAAAAACTGTTTTTT. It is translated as CASSELGSANEKLFF.

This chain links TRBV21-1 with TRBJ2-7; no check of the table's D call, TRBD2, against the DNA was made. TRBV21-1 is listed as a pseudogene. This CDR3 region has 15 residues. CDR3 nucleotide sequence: TGTGCCAGCAGCATTATAGCGGGGGGGTCCTACGAGCAGTACGTC. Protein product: CASSIIAGGSYEQYV.

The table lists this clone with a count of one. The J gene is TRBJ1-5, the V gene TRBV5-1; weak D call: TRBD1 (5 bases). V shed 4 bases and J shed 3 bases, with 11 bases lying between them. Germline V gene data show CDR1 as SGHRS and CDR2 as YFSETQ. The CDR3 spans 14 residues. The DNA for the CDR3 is TGCGCCAGCAGCCCGGGGGGTATCAATCAGCCCCAGCATTTT. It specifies CASSPGGINQPQHF.

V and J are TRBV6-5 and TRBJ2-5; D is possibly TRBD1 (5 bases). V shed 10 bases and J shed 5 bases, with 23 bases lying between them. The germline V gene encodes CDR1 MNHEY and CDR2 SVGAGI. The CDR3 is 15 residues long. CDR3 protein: CATRYSPQVGETQYF. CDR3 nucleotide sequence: TGTGCCACCAGATACAGCCCACAGGTCGGGGAGACCCAGTACTTC.

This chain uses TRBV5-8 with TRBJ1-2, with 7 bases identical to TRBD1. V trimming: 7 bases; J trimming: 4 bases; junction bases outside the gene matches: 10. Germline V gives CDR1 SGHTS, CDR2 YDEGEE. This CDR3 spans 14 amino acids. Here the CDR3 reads CASLKGAIPYGYTF. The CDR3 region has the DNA TGTGCCAGCCTAAAGGGGGCGATACCCTATGGCTACACCTTC.

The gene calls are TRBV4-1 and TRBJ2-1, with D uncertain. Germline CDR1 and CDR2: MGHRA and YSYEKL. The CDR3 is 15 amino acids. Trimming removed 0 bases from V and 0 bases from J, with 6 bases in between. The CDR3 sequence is CASSQDRYSYNEQFF. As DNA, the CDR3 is TGCGCCAGCAGCCAAGACCGTTACTCCTACAATGAGCAGTTCTTC.

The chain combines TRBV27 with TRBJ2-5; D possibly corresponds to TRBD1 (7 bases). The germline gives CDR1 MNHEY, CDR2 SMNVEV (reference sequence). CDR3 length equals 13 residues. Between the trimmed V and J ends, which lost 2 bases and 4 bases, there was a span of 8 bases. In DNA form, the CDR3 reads TGTGCCAGCAGTTTACAGGGGGGAGAGACCCAGTACTTC. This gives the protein CASSLQGGETQYF.

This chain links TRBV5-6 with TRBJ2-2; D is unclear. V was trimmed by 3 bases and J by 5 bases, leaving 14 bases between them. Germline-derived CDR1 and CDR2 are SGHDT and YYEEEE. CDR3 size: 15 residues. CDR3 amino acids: CASSSSVRLTGELFF. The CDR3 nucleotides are TGTGCCAGCAGCTCGTCTGTGCGGCTAACCGGGGAGCTGTTTTTT.

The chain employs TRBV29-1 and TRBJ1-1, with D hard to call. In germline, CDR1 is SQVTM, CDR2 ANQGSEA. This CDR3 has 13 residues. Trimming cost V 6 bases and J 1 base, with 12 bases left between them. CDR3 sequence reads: CSVIQTRNTEAFF. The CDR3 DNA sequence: TGCAGCGTGATCCAAACGCGGAACACTGAAGCTTTCTTT.

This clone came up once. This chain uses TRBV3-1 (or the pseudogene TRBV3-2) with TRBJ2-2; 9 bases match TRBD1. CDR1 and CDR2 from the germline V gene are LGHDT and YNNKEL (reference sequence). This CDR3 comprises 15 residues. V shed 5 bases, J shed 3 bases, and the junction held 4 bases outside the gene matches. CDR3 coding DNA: TGTGCCAGCAGCAACCGGGACAGGGACACCGGGGAGCTGTTTTTT. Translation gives CASSNRDRDTGELFF.

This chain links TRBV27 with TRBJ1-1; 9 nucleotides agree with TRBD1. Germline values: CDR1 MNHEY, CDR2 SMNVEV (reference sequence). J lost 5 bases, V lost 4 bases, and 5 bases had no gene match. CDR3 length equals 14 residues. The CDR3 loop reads CASSYRGRLTEAFF. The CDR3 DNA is TGTGCCAGCAGTTACAGGGGGCGTCTGACTGAAGCTTTCTTT.